This TCR beta chain was documented in a study of cytomegalovirus exposure and HLA in healthy donors. Study conclusions and caveats: Most TCR sequences were uncommon, yet certain public TCRs appeared in many donors. A list of around 160 TCR beta chains associated with cytomegalovirus was given.

The PCR was carried out with 60 Vbeta primers and 13 Jbeta primers. Authors' analysis steps: An analysis that came later counted 70 million to 100 million unique TCR beta chains, approximately 11 million shared. Repertoires were generated with immunoSEQ multiplex PCR, while TCRdb's copy carries only in-frame clones and drops some. V and J calls and clone size are those listed in that table; D and trimming were worked out from the DNA. The repertoire holds 90,000 to 110,000 clones, 12% seen once, with roughly a sixth in the top ten. This CDR3 has 15 residues. Germline V gene data show CDR1 as MDHEN and CDR2 as SYDVKM. Germline trimming cut 4 bases from V and 5 bases from J; bases unmatched to any gene: 5. This clone was observed a handful of times. No antigen is known for it. This CDR3 is also generated by other DNA sequences in the sample.

This chain links TRBV28 with TRBJ1-5, with TRBD1 matching over 10 bases. This clonotype was sampled from a man aged 40-49 years in good health and CMV-seropositive. The sequenced sample consisted of PBMCs. CDR3 sequence (DNA): TGTGCCAGCAGTTCCCCGGGACAGGGGTATCAGCCCCAGCATTTT. Translation gives CASSSPGQGYQPQHF.